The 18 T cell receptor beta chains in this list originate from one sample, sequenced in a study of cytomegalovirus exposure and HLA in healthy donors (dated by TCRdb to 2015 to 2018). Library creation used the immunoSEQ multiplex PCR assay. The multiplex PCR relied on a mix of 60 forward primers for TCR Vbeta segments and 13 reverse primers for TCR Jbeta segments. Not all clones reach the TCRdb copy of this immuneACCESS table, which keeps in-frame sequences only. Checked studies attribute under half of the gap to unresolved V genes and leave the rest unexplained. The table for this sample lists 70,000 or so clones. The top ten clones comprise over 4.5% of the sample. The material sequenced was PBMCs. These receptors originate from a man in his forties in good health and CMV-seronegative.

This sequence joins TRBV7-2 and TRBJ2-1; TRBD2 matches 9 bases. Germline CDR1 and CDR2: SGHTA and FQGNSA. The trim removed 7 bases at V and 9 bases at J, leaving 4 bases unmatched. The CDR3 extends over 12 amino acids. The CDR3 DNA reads TGTGCCAGCAATGCGGGGGGGGTTGAGCAGTTCTTC. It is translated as CASNAGGVEQFF. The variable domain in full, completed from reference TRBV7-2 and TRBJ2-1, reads GAGVSQSPSNKVTEKGKDVELRCDPISGHTALYWYRQSLGQGLEFLIYFQGNSAPDKSGLPSDRFSAERTGGSVSTLTIQRTQQEDSAVYLCASNAGGVEQFFGPGTRLTVL.

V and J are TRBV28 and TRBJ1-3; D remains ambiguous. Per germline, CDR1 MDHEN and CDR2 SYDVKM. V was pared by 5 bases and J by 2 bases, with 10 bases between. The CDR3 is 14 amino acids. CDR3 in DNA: TGTGCCAGCAGTCCAATGGGAGCTGGAAACACCATATATTTT. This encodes CASSPMGAGNTIYF.

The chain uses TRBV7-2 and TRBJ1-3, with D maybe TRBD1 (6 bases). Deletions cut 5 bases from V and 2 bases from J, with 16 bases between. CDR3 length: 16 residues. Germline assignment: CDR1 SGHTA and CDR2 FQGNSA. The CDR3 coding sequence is TGTGCCAGCAGCAATCGACAGGATCCGGCTGGAAACACCATATATTTT. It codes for CASSNRQDPAGNTIYF.

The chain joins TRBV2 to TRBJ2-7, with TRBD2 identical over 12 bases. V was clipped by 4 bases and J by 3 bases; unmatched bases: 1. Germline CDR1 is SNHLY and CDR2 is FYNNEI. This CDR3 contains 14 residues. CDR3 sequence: CASSGGLAGYEQYF. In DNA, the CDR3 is TGTGCCAGCAGTGGGGGACTAGCGGGCTACGAGCAGTACTTC.

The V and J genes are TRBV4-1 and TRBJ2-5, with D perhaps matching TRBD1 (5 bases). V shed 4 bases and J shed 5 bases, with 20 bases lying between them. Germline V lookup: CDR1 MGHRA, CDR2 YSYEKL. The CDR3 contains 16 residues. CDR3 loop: CASSLSGRHRSETQYF. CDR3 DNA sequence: TGCGCCAGCAGCCTCTCCGGGCGTCACAGGTCGGAGACCCAGTACTTC.

CDR3 DNA: TGTGCCAGCAGCTCTAACAGGGTGGGTCGGGAGACCCAGTACTTC. It translates to CASSSNRVGRETQYF. The chain employs TRBV13 and TRBJ2-5; the D gene is possibly TRBD1 (6 bases). The CDR3 length is 15 residues. Germline CDR1 reads PRHDT; CDR2 reads FYEKMQ (reference sequence). Trimming left V 4 bases short and J 5 bases short, with 17 bases between.

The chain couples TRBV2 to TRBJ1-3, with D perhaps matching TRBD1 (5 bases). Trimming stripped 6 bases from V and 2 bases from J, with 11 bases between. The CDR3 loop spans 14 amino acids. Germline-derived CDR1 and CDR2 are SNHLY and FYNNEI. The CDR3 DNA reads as TGTGCCAGCAGATCGGACACTGCTGGAAACACCATATATTTT. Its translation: CASRSDTAGNTIYF. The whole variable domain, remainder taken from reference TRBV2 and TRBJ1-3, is EPEVTQTPSHQVTQMGQEVILRCVPISNHLYFYWYRQILGQKVEFLVSFYNNEISEKSEIFDDQFSVERPDGSNFTLKIRSTKLEDSAMYFCASRSDTAGNTIYFGEGSWLTVV.

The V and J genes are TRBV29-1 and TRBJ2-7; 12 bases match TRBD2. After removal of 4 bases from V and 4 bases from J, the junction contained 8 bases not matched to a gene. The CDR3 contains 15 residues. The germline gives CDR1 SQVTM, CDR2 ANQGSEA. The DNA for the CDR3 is TGCAGCGTTGCCCCTAGCGGGAGGGCTATATACGAGCAGTACTTC. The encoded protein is CSVAPSGRAIYEQYF.

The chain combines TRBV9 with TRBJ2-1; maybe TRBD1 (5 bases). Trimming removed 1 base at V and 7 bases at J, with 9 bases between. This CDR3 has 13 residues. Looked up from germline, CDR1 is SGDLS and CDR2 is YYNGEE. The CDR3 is CASSVQGANEQFF. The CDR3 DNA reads TGTGCCAGCAGCGTACAAGGGGCTAATGAGCAGTTCTTC.

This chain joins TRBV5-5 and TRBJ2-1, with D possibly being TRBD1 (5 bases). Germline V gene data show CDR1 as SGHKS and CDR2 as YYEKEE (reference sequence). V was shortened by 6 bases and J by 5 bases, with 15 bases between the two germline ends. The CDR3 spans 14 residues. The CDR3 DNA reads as TGTGCCAGCAAACTGGTGGCAGGGAACAATGAGCAGTTCTTC. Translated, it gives CASKLVAGNNEQFF.

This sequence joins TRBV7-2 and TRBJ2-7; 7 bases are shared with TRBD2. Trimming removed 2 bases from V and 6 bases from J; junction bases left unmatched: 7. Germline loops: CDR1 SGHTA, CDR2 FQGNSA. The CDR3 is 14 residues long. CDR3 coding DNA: TGTGCCAGCAGCTTACTCGGCGGGAGTTCCGAGCAGTACTTC. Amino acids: CASSLLGGSSEQYF.

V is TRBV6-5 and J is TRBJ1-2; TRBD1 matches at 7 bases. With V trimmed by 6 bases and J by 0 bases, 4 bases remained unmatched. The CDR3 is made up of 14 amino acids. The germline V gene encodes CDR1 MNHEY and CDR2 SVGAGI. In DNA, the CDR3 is TGTGCCAGCAGAGACAGGGAAGCTAACTATGGCTACACCTTC. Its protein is CASRDREANYGYTF.

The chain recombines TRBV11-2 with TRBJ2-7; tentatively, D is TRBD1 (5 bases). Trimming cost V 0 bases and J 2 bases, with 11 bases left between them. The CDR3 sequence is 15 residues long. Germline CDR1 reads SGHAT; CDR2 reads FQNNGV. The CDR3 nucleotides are TGTGCCAGCAGCTTAGATAGGGGCAGCACCTACGAGCAGTACTTC. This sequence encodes CASSLDRGSTYEQYF.

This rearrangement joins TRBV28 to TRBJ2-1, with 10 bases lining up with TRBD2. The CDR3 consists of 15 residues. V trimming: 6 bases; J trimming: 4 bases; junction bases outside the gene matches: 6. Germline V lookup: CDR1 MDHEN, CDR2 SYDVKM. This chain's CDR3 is CASSLTSGEYNEQFF. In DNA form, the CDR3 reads TGTGCCAGCAGCCTAACTAGCGGGGAGTACAATGAGCAGTTCTTC.

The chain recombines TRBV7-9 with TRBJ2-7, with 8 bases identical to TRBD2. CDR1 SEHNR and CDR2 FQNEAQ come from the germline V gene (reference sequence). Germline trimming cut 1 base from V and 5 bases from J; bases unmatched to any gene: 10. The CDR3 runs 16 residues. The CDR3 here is CASSLGGGREDHEQYF. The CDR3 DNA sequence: TGTGCCAGCAGCTTAGGTGGGGGGCGGGAGGACCACGAGCAGTACTTC.

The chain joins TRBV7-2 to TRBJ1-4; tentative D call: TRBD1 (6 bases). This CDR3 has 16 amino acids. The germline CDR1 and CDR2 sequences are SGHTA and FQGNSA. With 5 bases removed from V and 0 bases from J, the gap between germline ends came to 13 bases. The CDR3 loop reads CASSRQALTTNEKLFF. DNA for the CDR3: TGTGCCAGCAGCAGACAGGCCTTAACAACTAATGAAAAACTGTTTTTT.

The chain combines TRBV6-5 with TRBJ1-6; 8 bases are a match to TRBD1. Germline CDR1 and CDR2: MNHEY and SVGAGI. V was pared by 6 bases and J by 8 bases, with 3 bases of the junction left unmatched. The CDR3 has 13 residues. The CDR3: CASSLTGDSPLHF. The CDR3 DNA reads TGTGCCAGCAGCCTGACAGGGGATTCACCCCTCCACTTT.

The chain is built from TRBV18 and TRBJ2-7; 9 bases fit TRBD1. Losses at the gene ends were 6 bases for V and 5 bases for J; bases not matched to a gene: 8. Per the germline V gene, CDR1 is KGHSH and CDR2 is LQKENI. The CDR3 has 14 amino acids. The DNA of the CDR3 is TGTGCCAGCTCTATCCGGGACAGGGACAACGAGCAGTACTTC. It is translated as CASSIRDRDNEQYF.